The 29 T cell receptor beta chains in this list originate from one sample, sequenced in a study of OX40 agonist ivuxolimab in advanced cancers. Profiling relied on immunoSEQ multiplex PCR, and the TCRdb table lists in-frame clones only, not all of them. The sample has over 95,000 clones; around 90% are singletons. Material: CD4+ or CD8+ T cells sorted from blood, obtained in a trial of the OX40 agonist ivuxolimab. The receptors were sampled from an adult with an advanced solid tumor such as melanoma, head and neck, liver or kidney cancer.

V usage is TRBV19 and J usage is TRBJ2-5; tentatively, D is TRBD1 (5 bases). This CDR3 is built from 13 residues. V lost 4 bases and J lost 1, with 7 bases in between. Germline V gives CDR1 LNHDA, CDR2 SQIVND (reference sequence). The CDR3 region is CASSTGFQETQYF. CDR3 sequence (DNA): TGTGCCAGTAGTACAGGGTTCCAAGAGACCCAGTACTTC.

CDR3 in amino acids: CASSVRGGSNQPQHF. The CDR3 DNA follows: TGTGCCAGCAGCGTCAGGGGAGGGAGCAATCAGCCCCAGCATTTT. The chain has TRBV7-2 and TRBJ1-5; D may be TRBD1 (6 bases). The CDR3 sequence is 15 residues long. Germline CDR1 SGHTA, CDR2 FQGNSA. V lost 5 bases and J lost 1, with 12 bases in between.

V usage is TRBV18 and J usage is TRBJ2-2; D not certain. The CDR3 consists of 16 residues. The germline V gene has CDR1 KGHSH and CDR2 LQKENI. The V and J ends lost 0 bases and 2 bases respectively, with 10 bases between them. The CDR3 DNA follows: TGTGCCAGCTCACCACCGGTGGCACACAACACCGGGGAGCTGTTTTTT. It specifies CASSPPVAHNTGELFF.

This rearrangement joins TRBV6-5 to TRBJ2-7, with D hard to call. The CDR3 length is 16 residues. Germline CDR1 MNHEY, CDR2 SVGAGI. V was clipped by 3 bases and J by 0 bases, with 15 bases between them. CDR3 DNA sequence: TGTGCCAGCAGTTATTCGGGTAACAGAGCCTCCTACGAGCAGTACTTC. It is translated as CASSYSGNRASYEQYF.

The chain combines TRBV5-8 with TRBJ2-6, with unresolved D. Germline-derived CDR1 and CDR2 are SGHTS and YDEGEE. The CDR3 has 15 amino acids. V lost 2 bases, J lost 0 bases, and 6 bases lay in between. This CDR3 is CASSFRSSGANVLTF. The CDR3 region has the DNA TGTGCCAGCAGCTTCCGGAGCTCTGGGGCCAACGTCCTGACTTTC.

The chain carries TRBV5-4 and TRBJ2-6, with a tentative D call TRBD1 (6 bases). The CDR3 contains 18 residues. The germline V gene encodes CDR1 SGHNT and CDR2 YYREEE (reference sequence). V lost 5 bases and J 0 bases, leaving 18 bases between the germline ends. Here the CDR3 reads CASRLTGSPASGANVLTF. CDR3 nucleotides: TGTGCCAGCAGGCTGACAGGTAGCCCCGCCTCTGGGGCCAACGTCCTGACTTTC.

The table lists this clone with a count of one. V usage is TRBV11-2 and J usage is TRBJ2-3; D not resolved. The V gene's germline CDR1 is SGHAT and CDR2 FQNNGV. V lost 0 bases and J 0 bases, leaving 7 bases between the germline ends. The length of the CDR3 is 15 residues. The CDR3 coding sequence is TGTGCCAGCAGCTTAGACCCTAGAAGCACAGATACGCAGTATTTT. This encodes CASSLDPRSTDTQYF.

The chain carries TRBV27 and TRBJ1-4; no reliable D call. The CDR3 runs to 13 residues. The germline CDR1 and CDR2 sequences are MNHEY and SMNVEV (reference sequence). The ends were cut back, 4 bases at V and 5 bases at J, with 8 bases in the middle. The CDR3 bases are TGTGCCAGCAGTTGGGCTCCGAATGAAAAACTGTTTTTT. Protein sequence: CASSWAPNEKLFF.

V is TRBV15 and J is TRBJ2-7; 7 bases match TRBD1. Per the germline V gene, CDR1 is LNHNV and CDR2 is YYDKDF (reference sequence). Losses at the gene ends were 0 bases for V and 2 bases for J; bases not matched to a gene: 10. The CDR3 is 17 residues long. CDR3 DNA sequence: TGTGCCACCAGCAGAGATGGGGGACAGACCAGAACCTACGAGCAGTACTTC. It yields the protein CATSRDGGQTRTYEQYF.

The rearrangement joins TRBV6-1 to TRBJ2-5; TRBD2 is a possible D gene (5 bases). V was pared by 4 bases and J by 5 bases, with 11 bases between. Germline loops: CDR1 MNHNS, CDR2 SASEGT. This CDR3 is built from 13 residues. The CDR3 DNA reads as TGTGCCAGCAGTGCCGGGGTGGAGGAGACCCAGTACTTC. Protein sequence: CASSAGVEETQYF.

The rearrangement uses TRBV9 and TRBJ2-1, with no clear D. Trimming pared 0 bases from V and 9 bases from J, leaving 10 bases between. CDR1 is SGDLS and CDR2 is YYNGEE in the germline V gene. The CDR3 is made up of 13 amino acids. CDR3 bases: TGTGCCAGCAGCGTAGCAACAGAGACTGAGCAGTTCTTC. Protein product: CASSVATETEQFF.

The CDR3 sequence is CASSLTGQLNEKLFF. CDR3 coding DNA: TGTGCCAGCAGCTTGACGGGACAGCTTAATGAAAAACTGTTTTTT. The chain combines TRBV4-2 with TRBJ1-4; 7 bases agree with TRBD1. Germline lookup yields CDR1 LGHNA and CDR2 YNFKEQ. J gave up 4 bases and V 5 bases, and 7 bases lay outside the gene matches. The CDR3 runs 15 residues.

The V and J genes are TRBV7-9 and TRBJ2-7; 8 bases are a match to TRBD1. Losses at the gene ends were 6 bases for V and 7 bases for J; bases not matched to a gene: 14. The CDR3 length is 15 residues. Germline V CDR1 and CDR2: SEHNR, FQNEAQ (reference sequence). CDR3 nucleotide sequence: TGTGCCAGCAGAGCCCCCGGGACAGGAAGAGATGAGCAGTACTTC. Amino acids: CASRAPGTGRDEQYF.

This chain's CDR3 is CASSFRSFGQGSYEQYF. Written as DNA, the CDR3 is TGTGCCAGCAGTTTCAGGTCCTTTGGACAGGGGTCCTACGAGCAGTACTTC. The rearrangement links TRBV27 to TRBJ2-7, with 9 bases aligning to TRBD1. The CDR3 covers 17 residues. Unmatched junction bases numbered 10, after V lost 3 bases and J lost 1 base. Per germline, CDR1 MNHEY and CDR2 SMNVEV (reference sequence).

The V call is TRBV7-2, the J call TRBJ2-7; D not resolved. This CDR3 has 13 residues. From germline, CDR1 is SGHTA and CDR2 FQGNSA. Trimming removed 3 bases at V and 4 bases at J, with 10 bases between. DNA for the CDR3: TGTGCCAGCAGCTTGCAGGACGGTTACGAGCAGTACTTC. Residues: CASSLQDGYEQYF.

CDR3 sequence: CASSLGGLATGELFF. CDR3 bases: TGTGCCAGCAGCTTAGGAGGACTAGCTACCGGGGAGCTGTTTTTT. The chain couples TRBV7-9 to TRBJ2-2, with 8 bases that match TRBD2. The CDR3 consists of 15 residues. The germline V gene has CDR1 SEHNR and CDR2 FQNEAQ (reference sequence). After removal of 1 base from V and 5 bases from J, the junction contained 3 bases not matched to a gene.

The CDR3 DNA follows: TGTGCCAGCAGCTTAACCAGGGGTGACGAGCAGTACTTC. Translating it yields CASSLTRGDEQYF. This chain uses TRBV7-3 with TRBJ2-7; the D gene is possibly TRBD1 (6 bases). The V end was cut by 0 bases, the J end by 5 bases, with 8 bases between. CDR3 length: 13 amino acids. Germline assignment: CDR1 SGHTA and CDR2 FQGTGA.

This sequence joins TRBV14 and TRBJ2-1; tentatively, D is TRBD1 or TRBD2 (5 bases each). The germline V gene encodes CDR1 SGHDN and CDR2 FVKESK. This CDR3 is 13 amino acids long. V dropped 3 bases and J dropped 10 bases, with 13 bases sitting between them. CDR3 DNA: TGTGCCAGCAGCCAGGCAGTGGGGGTCGAGCAGTTCTTC. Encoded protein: CASSQAVGVEQFF.

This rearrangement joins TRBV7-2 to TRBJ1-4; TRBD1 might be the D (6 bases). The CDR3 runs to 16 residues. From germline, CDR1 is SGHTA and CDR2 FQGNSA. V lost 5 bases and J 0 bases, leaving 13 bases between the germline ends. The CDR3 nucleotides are TGTGCCAGCAGCCCAATGAGGGGGGCAACTAATGAAAAACTGTTTTTT. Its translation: CASSPMRGATNEKLFF.

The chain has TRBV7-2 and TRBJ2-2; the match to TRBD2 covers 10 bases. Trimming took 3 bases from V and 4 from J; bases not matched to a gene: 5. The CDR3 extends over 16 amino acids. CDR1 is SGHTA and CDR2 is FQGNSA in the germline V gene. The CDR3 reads CASSFIAGGFTGELFF. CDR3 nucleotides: TGTGCCAGCAGCTTTATAGCGGGAGGTTTCACCGGGGAGCTGTTTTTT. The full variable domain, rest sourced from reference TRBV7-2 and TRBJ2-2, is GAGVSQSPSNKVTEKGKDVELRCDPISGHTALYWYRQSLGQGLEFLIYFQGNSAPDKSGLPSDRFSAERTGGSVSTLTIQRTQQEDSAVYLCASSFIAGGFTGELFFGEGSRLTVL.

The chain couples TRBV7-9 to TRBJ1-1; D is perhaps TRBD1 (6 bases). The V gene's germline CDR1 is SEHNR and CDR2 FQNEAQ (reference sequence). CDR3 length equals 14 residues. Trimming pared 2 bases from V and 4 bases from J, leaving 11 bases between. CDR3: CASSLSPGATEAFF. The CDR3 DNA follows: TGTGCCAGCAGCTTATCTCCAGGGGCCACTGAAGCTTTCTTT.

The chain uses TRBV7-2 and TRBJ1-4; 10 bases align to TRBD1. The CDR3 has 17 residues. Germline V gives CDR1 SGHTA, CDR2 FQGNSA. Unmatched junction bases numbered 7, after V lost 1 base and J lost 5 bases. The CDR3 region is CASSLGGPGQGNEKLFF. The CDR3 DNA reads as TGTGCCAGCAGCTTAGGGGGCCCGGGACAGGGGAATGAAAAACTGTTTTTT.

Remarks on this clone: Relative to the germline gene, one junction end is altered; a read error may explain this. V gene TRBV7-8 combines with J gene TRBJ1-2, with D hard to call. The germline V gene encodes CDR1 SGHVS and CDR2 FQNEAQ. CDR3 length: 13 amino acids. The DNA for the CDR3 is TGTACCAGCAGCTTGGAAGGGAACTATGGCTACACCTTC. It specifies CTSSLEGNYGYTF.

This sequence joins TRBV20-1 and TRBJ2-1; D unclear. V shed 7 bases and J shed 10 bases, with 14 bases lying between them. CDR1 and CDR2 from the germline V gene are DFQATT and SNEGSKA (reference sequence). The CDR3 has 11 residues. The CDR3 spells CSVEDAPEQFF. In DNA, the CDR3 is TGCAGTGTAGAGGACGCGCCGGAGCAGTTCTTC.

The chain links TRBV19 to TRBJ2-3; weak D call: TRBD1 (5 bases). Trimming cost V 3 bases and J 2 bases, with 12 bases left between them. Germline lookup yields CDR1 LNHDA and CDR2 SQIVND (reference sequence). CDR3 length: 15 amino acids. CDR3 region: CASSIRTTPTDTQYF. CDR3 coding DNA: TGTGCCAGTAGTATTAGGACAACTCCCACAGATACGCAGTATTTT. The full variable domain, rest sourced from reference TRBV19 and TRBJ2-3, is DGGITQSPKYLFRKEGQNVTLSCEQNLNHDAMYWYRQDPGQGLRLIYYSQIVNDFQKGDIAEGYSVSREKKESFPLTVTSAQKNPTAFYLCASSIRTTPTDTQYFGPGTRLTVL.

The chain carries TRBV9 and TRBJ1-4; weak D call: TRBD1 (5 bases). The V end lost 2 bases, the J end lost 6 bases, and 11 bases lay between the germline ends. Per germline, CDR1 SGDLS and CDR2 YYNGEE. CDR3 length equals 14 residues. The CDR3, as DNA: TGTGCCAGCAGCGTGGAGGGGAGGGATGAAAAACTGTTTTTT. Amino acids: CASSVEGRDEKLFF.

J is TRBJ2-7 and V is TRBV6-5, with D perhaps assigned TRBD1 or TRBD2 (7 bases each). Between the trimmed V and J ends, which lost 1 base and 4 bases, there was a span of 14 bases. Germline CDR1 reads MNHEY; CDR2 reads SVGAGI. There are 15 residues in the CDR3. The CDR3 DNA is TGTGCCAGCAGTTACTGGCAGGGGGGGTTGTACGAGCAGTACTTC. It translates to CASSYWQGGLYEQYF.

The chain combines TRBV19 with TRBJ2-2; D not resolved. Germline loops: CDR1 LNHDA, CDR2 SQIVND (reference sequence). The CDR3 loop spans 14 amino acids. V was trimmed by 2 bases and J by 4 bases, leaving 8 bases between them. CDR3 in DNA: TGTGCCAGTAGTATAAAACCCTCCACCGGGGAGCTGTTTTTT. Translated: CASSIKPSTGELFF.

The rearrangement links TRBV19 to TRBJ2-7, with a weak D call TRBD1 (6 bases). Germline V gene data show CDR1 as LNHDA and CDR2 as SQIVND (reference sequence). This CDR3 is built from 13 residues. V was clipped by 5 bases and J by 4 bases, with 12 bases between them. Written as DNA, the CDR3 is TGTGCCAGTAGTCAGGGGACGGGTTACGAGCAGTACTTC. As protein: CASSQGTGYEQYF.